Below are 28 T cell receptor beta chains sequenced from a single sample in a study of memory CD4+ T cells and cytomegalovirus serostatus. Measured with immunoSEQ multiplex PCR; TCRdb has only the in-frame clones, and not every one. Among roughly 60,000 clones, roughly four fifths were seen once, and the ten largest hold about 1%. The sort gate was single viable CD3+CD4+CD8-CD45RO+ cells for memory CD4+ T cells. Input material: memory CD4+ T cells from blood. The receptors originated from an adult in good health and CMV-seronegative.

The CDR3 protein is CASRDSSGNTIYF. The CDR3 DNA sequence: TGTGCCAGCCGGGACAGCTCTGGAAACACCATATATTTT. V usage is TRBV28 and J usage is TRBJ1-3; 7 positions match TRBD1. This CDR3 comprises 13 residues. Trimming at V came to 8 bases and at J to 0 bases, leaving 1 base not matched to a gene. The germline V gene encodes CDR1 MDHEN and CDR2 SYDVKM.

In its sample, this clone was seen once. This chain uses TRBV6-6 with TRBJ2-7; TRBD1 matches 11 bases. The CDR3 consists of 14 residues. CDR1 is MNHNY, CDR2 SVGAGI, per germline (reference sequence). The trim removed 6 bases at V and 1 base at J, leaving 2 bases unmatched. The CDR3 DNA reads as TGTGCCAGCAGGGGACAGGGGGGATCCTACGAGCAGTACTTC. It codes for CASRGQGGSYEQYF.

The V call is TRBV6-1, the J call TRBJ2-1; 10 bases are a match to TRBD2. Germline CDR1 reads MNHNS; CDR2 reads SASEGT. The ends lost 2 bases at V and 4 bases at J; junction bases unmatched: 2. The CDR3 consists of 15 residues. The CDR3 bases are TGTGCCAGCAGTGAACAACTAGCGGGGTACAATGAGCAGTTCTTC. It specifies CASSEQLAGYNEQFF.

V is TRBV10-3 and J is TRBJ2-1; 7 bases line up with TRBD2. The CDR3 extends over 15 amino acids. In germline, CDR1 is ENHRY, CDR2 SYGVKD. After removal of 3 bases from V and 6 bases from J, the junction contained 8 bases not matched to a gene. In DNA form, the CDR3 reads TGTGCCATCAGTGAATCGAGGCTAGCGGCCAATGAGCAGTTCTTC. Translating gives CAISESRLAANEQFF.

The V gene is TRBV28, the J gene TRBJ1-2; TRBD1 matches 9 bases. Germline CDR1 is MDHEN and CDR2 is SYDVKM. The junction had 13 bases not matched to a gene; V was cut back by 3 bases and J by 8 bases. The CDR3 is 16 amino acids. Here the CDR3 DNA reads TGTGCCAGCAGTTTGGTACAAACAGGGGGCATGAGGGGCTACACCTTC. This sequence encodes CASSLVQTGGMRGYTF.

In its sample, this clone was seen a few times. The chain joins TRBV28 to TRBJ1-5; no clear D gene. The CDR3 length is 15 residues. Germline V gene sequence: CDR1 MDHEN, CDR2 SYDVKM. Trimming took off 1 base at V and 8 bases at J, with 15 bases between the two ends. CDR3 residues: CASSLSPGGMKPQHF. The DNA for the CDR3 is TGTGCCAGCAGTTTATCCCCGGGCGGGATGAAGCCCCAGCATTTT.

The rearrangement links TRBV7-2 to TRBJ2-1; possibly TRBD1 or TRBD2 for D (5 bases each). The V and J ends lost 2 bases and 4 bases respectively, with 12 bases between them. CDR1 and CDR2 from the germline V gene are SGHTA and FQGNSA. The CDR3 loop spans 15 amino acids. As DNA, the CDR3 is TGTGCCAGCAGCTTACAGGCAGGGACGTACAATGAGCAGTTCTTC. This encodes CASSLQAGTYNEQFF.

The chain couples TRBV5-1 to TRBJ1-5; possibly TRBD1 for D (5 bases). The CDR3 runs 15 residues. V was pared by 4 bases and J by 1 base, with 12 bases between. Germline V gives CDR1 SGHRS, CDR2 YFSETQ. CDR3 DNA sequence: TGCGCCAGCAGCCCAGACGGGGGAAGCAATCAGCCCCAGCATTTT. Translation: CASSPDGGSNQPQHF.

The chain carries TRBV2 and TRBJ2-6; no clear D gene. From germline, CDR1 is SNHLY and CDR2 FYNNEI. This CDR3 spans 15 amino acids. Trimming left V 7 bases short and J 4 bases short, with 14 bases between. In DNA, the CDR3 is TGTGCCAGCACCGATTACACGACCGGGGCCAACGTCCTGACTTTC. The encoded protein is CASTDYTTGANVLTF.

The chain links TRBV6-6 to TRBJ1-2; D ambiguous. Trimming left V 6 bases short and J 2 bases short, with 7 bases between. Germline lookup yields CDR1 MNHNY and CDR2 SVGAGI (reference sequence). This CDR3 contains 12 residues. The CDR3 region is CASREPNYGYTF. The CDR3 coding sequence is TGTGCCAGCAGGGAACCGAACTATGGCTACACCTTC.

This sequence joins TRBV6-1 and TRBJ2-7; tentatively, D is TRBD1 (6 bases). V was clipped by 2 bases and J by 1 base, with 18 bases between them. This CDR3 is 17 amino acids long. Per germline, CDR1 MNHNS and CDR2 SASEGT. The CDR3, as DNA: TGTGCCAGCAGTGAAACCCCCGGACAGAGGGATTCCTACGAGCAGTACTTC. Its translation is CASSETPGQRDSYEQYF.

The chain employs TRBV2 and TRBJ1-3; tentatively, D is TRBD1 (5 bases). Trimming stripped 7 bases from V and 4 bases from J, with 11 bases between. Looked up from germline, CDR1 is SNHLY and CDR2 is FYNNEI. The CDR3 spans 13 residues. CDR3 sequence (DNA): TGTGCCAGCAAGGACGGGGGGGGAAACACCATATATTTT. Translated: CASKDGGGNTIYF.

The chain's CDR3 is CASSRQGEGTEAFF. For the CDR3, the DNA is TGTGCCAGCAGCCGACAGGGGGAAGGCACTGAAGCTTTCTTT. The rearrangement uses TRBV7-2 and TRBJ1-1; 9 bases line up with TRBD1. The CDR3 consists of 14 residues. In germline, CDR1 is SGHTA, CDR2 FQGNSA. Trimming removed 5 bases from V and 4 bases from J; junction bases left unmatched: 5.

The J gene is TRBJ1-3, the V gene TRBV27; D is perhaps TRBD1 (6 bases). The CDR3 covers 14 residues. V was shortened by 5 bases and J by 6 bases, with 14 bases between the two germline ends. Germline CDR1 and CDR2: MNHEY and SMNVEV (reference sequence). The CDR3 is CASSVQGGANTIYF. The DNA for the CDR3 is TGTGCCAGCAGTGTACAGGGTGGGGCAAACACCATATATTTT.

The chain uses TRBV7-6 and TRBJ2-5, with 8 bases matching TRBD1. CDR3 length equals 15 residues. Germline V gives CDR1 SGHVS, CDR2 FNYEAQ. V lost 0 bases and J lost 5; bases outside the gene matches: 5. CDR3 bases: TGTGCCAGCAGCTTAGCTCCAGGGGGCGGGGAGACCCAGTACTTC. It yields the protein CASSLAPGGGETQYF. Combining the CDR3 with reference TRBV7-6 and TRBJ2-5 gives the whole variable domain GAGVSQSPRYKVTKRGQDVALRCDPISGHVSLYWYRQALGQGPEFLTYFNYEAQQDKSGLPNDRFSAERPEGSISTLTIQRTEQRDSAMYRCASSLAPGGGETQYFGPGTRLLVL.

V usage is TRBV27 and J usage is TRBJ2-1, with TRBD2 identical over 8 bases. The germline V gene encodes CDR1 MNHEY and CDR2 SMNVEV (reference sequence). Losses at the gene ends were 7 bases for V and 4 bases for J; bases not matched to a gene: 9. This CDR3 region has 15 residues. The CDR3 here is CASKLAENSYNEQFF. CDR3 DNA sequence: TGTGCCAGCAAACTAGCGGAGAACTCATACAATGAGCAGTTCTTC.

The V call is TRBV6-9, the J call TRBJ2-5; 7 positions match TRBD2. The tail of the sequence fits TRBJ2-7 better, so the J call may be wrong. Germline V gene sequence: CDR1 MNHGY, CDR2 SVAAGI. The CDR3 is 16 amino acids. The CDR3 coding sequence is TGTGCCAGCAGTTATAGCGGGCTAGCGGATCACTACGAGCAGTACTTC. Protein product: CASSYSGLADHYEQYF.

CDR3: CASSKTGMNTIYF. CDR3 nucleotide sequence: TGTGCCAGCAGTAAGACAGGGATGAACACCATATATTTT. The rearrangement uses TRBV28 and TRBJ1-3; TRBD1 matches at 7 bases. The CDR3 spans 13 residues. In germline, CDR1 is MDHEN, CDR2 SYDVKM. After removal of 5 bases from V and 7 bases from J, the junction contained 5 bases not matched to a gene.

The gene calls are TRBV10-1 and TRBJ2-2; 8 bases are a match to TRBD2. This CDR3 region has 15 residues. Germline V CDR1 and CDR2: WNHNN, SYGVQD (reference sequence). V lost 3 bases and J lost 5; bases outside the gene matches: 5. CDR3: CASSDGSSGTGELFF. The CDR3 coding sequence is TGCGCCAGCAGTGACGGTTCTAGCGGGACCGGGGAGCTGTTTTTT.

This rearrangement joins TRBV6-6 to TRBJ1-2, with 7 positions matching TRBD1. The germline V gene encodes CDR1 MNHNY and CDR2 SVGAGI (reference sequence). CDR3 length: 14 amino acids. V shed 4 bases and J 2 bases; nucleotides not matched to a gene: 4. The CDR3 spells CASSLQGENYGYTF. CDR3 nucleotide sequence: TGTGCCAGCAGTTTGCAGGGGGAAAACTATGGCTACACCTTC.

The rearrangement uses TRBV2 and TRBJ1-1; 11 bases map to TRBD1. V lost 6 bases and J lost 10; bases outside the gene matches: 4. The CDR3 spans 12 residues. Germline values: CDR1 SNHLY, CDR2 FYNNEI. DNA for the CDR3: TGTGCCAGCAGCGCCGGGACAGGGGGAGCTTTCTTT. Protein sequence: CASSAGTGGAFF.

V usage is TRBV19 and J usage is TRBJ2-2, with D unresolved. This CDR3 region has 15 residues. The V gene's germline CDR1 is LNHDA and CDR2 SQIVND (reference sequence). Trimming cost V 0 bases and J 2 bases, with 7 bases left between them. The DNA of the CDR3 is TGTGCCAGTAGTATAGATCTCATAAACACCGGGGAGCTGTTTTTT. Translating gives CASSIDLINTGELFF.

This clone was detected a few times. The J gene is TRBJ1-1, the V gene TRBV28; D call uncertain. This CDR3 has 14 residues. Germline V lookup: CDR1 MDHEN, CDR2 SYDVKM. The V end was cut by 5 bases, the J end by 0 bases, with 10 bases between. The CDR3 is CASSLPSLNTEAFF. The CDR3 DNA reads TGTGCCAGCAGTCTACCATCACTGAACACTGAAGCTTTCTTT.

This chain connects TRBV6-5 to TRBJ2-7; 7 bases match TRBD1. This CDR3 spans 14 amino acids. The germline V gene has CDR1 MNHEY and CDR2 SVGAGI. Trimming cost V 6 bases and J 3 bases; bases outside gene matches: 8. CDR3 nucleotide sequence: TGTGCCAGCAGCGCCTGGGGACAGCTCTACGAGCAGTACTTC. As protein: CASSAWGQLYEQYF.

The genes are TRBV4-1 and TRBJ2-4; D possibly matches TRBD1 or TRBD2 (5 bases each). CDR1 MGHRA and CDR2 YSYEKL come from the germline V gene. CDR3 length: 18 amino acids. Trimming removed 1 base at V and 0 bases at J, with 16 bases between. CDR3 region: CASSQGPQAGLAKNIQYF. The DNA of the CDR3 is TGCGCCAGCAGCCAAGGCCCACAGGCTGGACTAGCCAAAAACATTCAGTACTTC.

The chain joins TRBV19 to TRBJ1-5; 7 bases are shared with TRBD1. Germline V lookup: CDR1 LNHDA, CDR2 SQIVND (reference sequence). J was trimmed by 0 bases and V by 7 bases; bases with no gene match: 15. This CDR3 is 18 amino acids long. This chain's CDR3 is CASTPPGQPPFSNQPQHF. The CDR3 region has the DNA TGTGCCAGTACTCCACCGGGACAGCCCCCCTTTAGCAATCAGCCCCAGCATTTT.

J is TRBJ2-7 and V is TRBV7-2; 12 bases line up with TRBD2. CDR1 and CDR2 (germline): SGHTA, FQGNSA. The CDR3 sequence is 15 residues long. V trimming: 5 bases; J trimming: 5 bases; junction bases outside the gene matches: 7. CDR3 protein: CASSLLAGGPHEQYF. The DNA of the CDR3 is TGTGCCAGCAGCCTGCTAGCGGGAGGGCCCCACGAGCAGTACTTC.

This sequence joins TRBV10-1 and TRBJ2-3, with 11 bases lining up with TRBD2. This CDR3 has 17 residues. Germline trimming cut 2 bases from V and 2 bases from J; bases unmatched to any gene: 6. The germline V gene has CDR1 WNHNN and CDR2 SYGVQD (reference sequence). The CDR3 loop is CASSEGRLAGPTDTQYF. The CDR3 nucleotides read TGCGCCAGCAGTGAGGGTCGACTAGCGGGGCCCACAGATACGCAGTATTTT.